Sequencing of this T cell receptor beta chain was carried out in a study of human T cells and chemical hapten exposure. TCRdb re-analysed the RACE reads in MiXCR, keeping a single row per CDR3 protein. The sample consists of about 110,000 distinct CDR3 sequences, approximately 10% of them appearing once. Time point specified: patch test 1, 2 weeks after DPC sensitization. As for treatment: therapeutic diphenylcyclopropenone sensitization with weekly scalp DPC. The germline V gene has CDR1 LGHDT and CDR2 YNNKEL (reference sequence). This CDR3 is built from 15 residues. V lost 1 base and J lost 8; bases outside the gene matches: 5. This clonotype has ten or more counts.

The clonotype was recovered from a middle-aged woman with alopecia areata. Some clones in this sample may be carry-over from other donors' samples. V usage is TRBV3-1 and J usage is TRBJ2-1, with 10 bases fitting TRBD1. The sequencing used whole blood, collected in connection with sensitization to the hapten diphenylcyclopropenone (DPC). CDR3 nucleotides: TGTGCCAGCAGCCAAGGCCCGACAGGGGGCCATGAGCAGTTCTTC. Translating it yields CASSQGPTGGHEQFF.